This T cell receptor (beta chain) emerged from a study of OX40 agonist ivuxolimab in advanced cancers. This CDR3 has 15 amino acids. Looked up from germline, CDR1 is SGHAT and CDR2 is FQDESV (reference sequence). V was trimmed by 3 bases and J by 0 bases, leaving 11 bases between them. Sequencing was performed with immunoSEQ multiplex PCR; in TCRdb, only in-frame clones are kept and a portion is missing. The table shows over 65,000 clones, with around 83% occurring only once. This TCR derives from an adult with an advanced solid tumor such as melanoma, head and neck, liver or kidney cancer. The rearrangement joins TRBV11-1 to TRBJ1-1; D gene unclear. The specimen comprised CD4+ or CD8+ T cells sorted from blood, sampled in a trial of the OX40 agonist ivuxolimab. This chain's CDR3 is CASSLNEGMNTEAFF. The CDR3 coding sequence is TGTGCCAGCAGCTTGAATGAGGGCATGAACACTGAAGCTTTCTTT.